One sample yielded the 13 T cell receptor beta chains listed below, sequenced in a study of T-cell reconstitution after alpha-beta-depleted transplantation in children. Using unique molecular identifiers, the investigators prepared the TCRbeta library. TCRdb fed the PCR reads into MiXCR, producing one record per CDR3 protein. The data hold roughly 200,000 distinct CDR3 sequences, with roughly 8.1% observed a single time. Source: PBMCs, mostly from graft donor cells, taken 360 days after TCRalphabeta/CD19-depleted stem cell transplant. These receptors originate from a male patient aged 2 to 10 who had a stem cell transplant for acute myeloid leukemia, so the T cells may come from the graft donor.

This clonotype was seen at least ten times. The chain has TRBV12-3 or TRBV12-4 and TRBJ2-1, with D maybe TRBD1 (5 bases). The ends were cut back, 4 bases at V and 4 bases at J, with 14 bases in the middle. This CDR3 has 15 residues. The CDR3 here is CASSYWVGPYNEQFF. The CDR3 nucleotides read TGTGCCAGCAGTTATTGGGTGGGGCCTTACAATGAGCAGTTCTTC.

This clonotype was detected a few times. V gene TRBV4-3 combines with J gene TRBJ2-3; 9 bases are shared with TRBD2. The germline CDR1 and CDR2 sequences are LGHNA and YSLEER. The CDR3 length is 18 residues. V lost 0 bases, J lost 0 bases, and 7 bases stayed unmatched. The CDR3 DNA reads TGCGCCAGCAGCCAAGATAGACTAGCGGAGACGAGCACAGATACGCAGTATTTT. This codes for CASSQDRLAETSTDTQYF.

The rearrangement uses TRBV30 and TRBJ2-3; TRBD1 aligns across 11 bases. CDR1 GTSNPN and CDR2 SVGIG come from the germline V gene (reference sequence). V was pared by 2 bases and J by 4 bases, with 8 bases of the junction left unmatched. This CDR3 contains 16 residues. This chain's CDR3 is CAWSLRRTGGPDTQYF. CDR3 nucleotides: TGTGCCTGGAGTCTCCGGCGGACAGGGGGCCCAGATACGCAGTATTTT.

This clonotype was found many times. This rearrangement joins TRBV29-1 to TRBJ2-5; D is perhaps TRBD1 (6 bases). This CDR3 contains 12 residues. The V end was cut by 6 bases, the J end by 2 bases, with 10 bases between. Germline V gene lookup returns CDR1 SQVTM and CDR2 ANQGSEA. The CDR3 loop is CSVKTGQETQYF. The CDR3 nucleotides are TGCAGCGTCAAAACAGGGCAAGAGACCCAGTACTTC.

This clonotype has at least ten counts. J is TRBJ2-1 and V is TRBV7-9; the D is unclear. Trimming pared 5 bases from V and 8 bases from J, leaving 13 bases between. This CDR3 has 13 amino acids. CDR1 SEHNR and CDR2 FQNEAQ come from the germline V gene (reference sequence). The CDR3 loop is CASSPNAVDEQFF. The CDR3 bases are TGTGCCAGCAGCCCGAACGCGGTGGATGAGCAGTTCTTC.

This clonotype was seen only a few times. The chain uses TRBV7-3 and TRBJ2-2; TRBD2 might be the D (7 bases). Trimming stripped 1 base from V and 3 bases from J, with 12 bases between. CDR1 and CDR2 (germline): SGHTA, FQGTGA. The length of the CDR3 is 16 residues. This CDR3 is CASSLMGGGYTGELFF. CDR3 coding DNA: TGTGCCAGCAGCTTAATGGGGGGGGGCTACACCGGGGAGCTGTTTTTT. The entire variable domain, with the rest obtained from reference TRBV7-3 and TRBJ2-2, is as follows: GAGVSQTPSNKVTEKGKYVELRCDPISGHTALYWYRQSLGQGPEFLIYFQGTGAADDSGLPNDRFFAVRPEGSVSTLKIQRTERGDSAVYLCASSLMGGGYTGELFFGEGSRLTVL.

This clonotype was seen repeatedly, ten times or more. This rearrangement joins TRBV5-1 to TRBJ1-1; D uncertain. Germline CDR1 reads SGHRS; CDR2 reads YFSETQ. There are 14 residues in the CDR3. Deletions cut 5 bases from V and 4 bases from J, with 15 bases between. This chain's CDR3 is CASRRRREGTEAFF. Written as DNA, the CDR3 is TGCGCCAGCAGAAGGAGGAGGGAGGGCACTGAAGCTTTCTTT.

The rearrangement joins TRBV6-5 to TRBJ2-7; possibly TRBD2 for D (5 bases). The V end was cut by 0 bases, the J end by 0 bases, with 18 bases between. The CDR3 runs to 18 residues. Germline CDR1 and CDR2: MNHEY and SVGAGI. CDR3 residues: CASSYSHLTGGSSYEQYF. In DNA form, the CDR3 reads TGTGCCAGCAGTTACTCCCACCTGACCGGAGGAAGCTCCTACGAGCAGTACTTC.

This clonotype was picked up many times. The V and J genes are TRBV7-9 and TRBJ2-7; D unclear. The V and J ends lost 3 bases and 6 bases respectively, with 15 bases between them. The CDR3 runs 14 residues. Germline-derived CDR1 and CDR2 are SEHNR and FQNEAQ (reference sequence). The DNA of the CDR3 is TGTGCCAGCAGCTTTTCGTCCTCTCAGTCCGAGCAGTACTTC. It translates to CASSFSSSQSEQYF. Full variable domain (missing parts from reference TRBV7-9 and TRBJ2-7): DTGVSQNPRHKITKRGQNVTFRCDPISEHNRLYWYRQTLGQGPEFLTYFQNEAQLEKSRLLSDRFSAERPKGSFSTLEIQRTEQGDSAMYLCASSFSSSQSEQYFGPGTRLTVT.

This clonotype was counted a few times. The V call is TRBV6-5, the J call TRBJ2-7, with D possibly matching TRBD1 (5 bases). This CDR3 has 15 residues. Germline V gene data show CDR1 as MNHEY and CDR2 as SVGAGI. Trimming stripped 4 bases from V and 0 bases from J, with 13 bases between. Written as DNA, the CDR3 is TGTGCCAGCAGTTTTCCGGACATGGGCTCCTACGAGCAGTACTTC. Its translation: CASSFPDMGSYEQYF.

This clonotype was counted ten times or more. This sequence joins TRBV20-1 and TRBJ2-4, with TRBD2 identical over 12 bases. The CDR3 spans 13 residues. Germline CDR1 and CDR2: DFQATT and SNEGSKA (reference sequence). V gave up 5 bases and J gave up 8 bases; unmatched junction bases: 4. The CDR3 region has the DNA TGCAGTGCTTACCTAGCGGGAGGGGACATTCAGTACTTC. It encodes CSAYLAGGDIQYF.

A few counts support this clonotype. The V call is TRBV15, the J call TRBJ2-1; 8 nucleotides line up with TRBD2. Germline V gene data show CDR1 as LNHNV and CDR2 as YYDKDF (reference sequence). J lost 4 bases, V lost 1 base, and 12 bases had no gene match. CDR3 length equals 18 residues. The CDR3 coding sequence is TGTGCCACCAGCAGAGCGGGAGGGCCATTTAGGGCGTACAATGAGCAGTTCTTC. The encoded protein is CATSRAGGPFRAYNEQFF.

There are a few counts of this clonotype. The J gene is TRBJ1-5, the V gene TRBV12-3 or TRBV12-4, with a possible D match to TRBD1 (5 bases). The length of the CDR3 is 15 residues. With 3 bases removed from V and 4 bases from J, the gap between germline ends came to 13 bases. This CDR3 reads CASSLNPEGNQPQHF. DNA of the CDR3: TGTGCCAGCAGTTTGAACCCCGAGGGGAATCAGCCCCAGCATTTT.